Below are 17 T cell receptor beta chains sequenced from a single sample in a study of T cell repertoires in cytomegalovirus infection (dated by TCRdb to 2018 to 2020). TCRdb lists the instrument as Illumina HiSeq 1500. Using fastp at Q25 and MiXCR, TCRdb reprocessed the public reads and kept productive beta chains. Each CDR3 protein appears once, grouped with its most common genes and DNA. The table for this sample lists under 350,000 distinct CDR3 sequences; around 10% of them were counted only once. The ten largest clones take up less than 3% of the sample. Sample: PBMCs. These receptors were collected from a human donor in good health (CMV status not recorded). Some clones in this sample may be carry-over from other donors' samples.

This clonotype occurred a few times. The V and J genes are TRBV28 and TRBJ2-3; 8 bases align to TRBD1. Germline values: CDR1 MDHEN, CDR2 SYDVKM. The CDR3 is 13 amino acids. Trimming removed 7 bases from V and 4 bases from J; junction bases left unmatched: 4. The CDR3 sequence is CASTSGGPDTQYF. In DNA form, the CDR3 reads TGTGCCAGCACCTCAGGGGGCCCAGATACGCAGTATTTT.

This clonotype was seen many times. J is TRBJ2-1 and V is TRBV7-2, with 10 bases lining up with TRBD2. The V and J ends lost 1 base and 6 bases, in that order; junction bases with no gene match: 12. The CDR3 contains 18 residues. The germline V gene has CDR1 SGHTA and CDR2 FQGNSA. CDR3 amino acids: CASSLGPAGGSVGNEQFF. The CDR3 nucleotides are TGTGCCAGCAGCTTAGGACCAGCGGGGGGGTCGGTGGGCAATGAGCAGTTCTTC.

Ten or more counts support this clonotype. The chain carries TRBV6-2 or TRBV6-3 and TRBJ1-1, with 9 bases identical to TRBD1. The CDR3 spans 14 residues. Trimming cost V 6 bases and J 9 bases; bases outside gene matches: 11. The germline V gene encodes CDR1 MNHEY and CDR2 SVGEGT. The CDR3 protein is CASRKQGAQRKAFF. The CDR3 DNA follows: TGTGCCAGCAGGAAACAGGGGGCGCAGAGAAAAGCTTTCTTT.

This rearrangement joins TRBV9 to TRBJ1-5; possibly TRBD1 for D (6 bases). Trimming shortened V by 2 bases and J by 7 bases, and 13 bases separated the two germline ends. Germline CDR1 is SGDLS and CDR2 is YYNGEE. The CDR3 covers 14 residues. CDR3 loop: CASSVGGGLQPQHF. The CDR3 DNA reads as TGTGCCAGCAGCGTGGGTGGGGGCCTGCAGCCCCAGCATTTT.

The chain recombines TRBV4-2 with TRBJ1-2, with a weak D call TRBD1 (6 bases). The CDR3 length is 19 residues. The V end lost 0 bases, the J end lost 8 bases, and 28 bases lay between the germline ends. Germline lookup yields CDR1 LGHNA and CDR2 YNFKEQ. The DNA for the CDR3 is TGTGCCAGCAGCCAAGACATCGCCCTGACCTGGGGGGCTTGGTGGGGCTACACCTTC. Its translation is CASSQDIALTWGAWWGYTF.

The J gene is TRBJ2-7, the V gene TRBV20-1; 7 bases are a match to TRBD1. CDR3 length equals 15 residues. Trimming cost V 0 bases and J 4 bases; bases outside gene matches: 9. The germline V gene encodes CDR1 DFQATT and CDR2 SNEGSKA (reference sequence). The CDR3 reads CSAREGSGTAYEQYF. CDR3 DNA: TGCAGTGCTAGAGAGGGTTCTGGGACAGCTTACGAGCAGTACTTC.

There are many counts of this clonotype. The chain uses TRBV6-1 and TRBJ2-1; 7 positions match TRBD1. The V and J ends lost 7 bases and 5 bases, in that order; junction bases with no gene match: 11. Germline V CDR1 and CDR2: MNHNS, SASEGT. There are 15 residues in the CDR3. In nucleotides, the CDR3 is TGTGCCAGCACCAACGAGGGGGCGAGGAACAATGAGCAGTTCTTC. As protein: CASTNEGARNNEQFF.

This clonotype was observed at least ten times. The CDR3 sequence is CASSLIDHNEQFF. As DNA, the CDR3 is TGTGCCAGCAGCTTAATCGACCACAATGAGCAGTTCTTC. This chain connects TRBV7-6 to TRBJ2-1, with unresolved D. Germline V gene sequence: CDR1 SGHVS, CDR2 FNYEAQ. There are 13 residues in the CDR3. V was clipped by 2 bases and J by 5 bases, with 7 bases between them.

This clonotype was observed a few times. This sequence joins TRBV24-1 and TRBJ2-3; no clear D. Germline CDR1 KGHDR, CDR2 SFDVKD. V was pared by 7 bases and J by 5 bases, with 12 bases between. CDR3 length: 13 residues. The CDR3 DNA reads as TGTGCCACCAGAGGACCGGGTCGAGATACGCAGTATTTT. Translating it yields CATRGPGRDTQYF.

The chain is built from TRBV28 and TRBJ1-5; no definite D call. CDR1 is MDHEN and CDR2 is SYDVKM in the germline V gene. This CDR3 has 15 amino acids. With 6 bases removed from V and 1 base from J, the gap between germline ends came to 13 bases. In nucleotides, the CDR3 is TGTGCCAGCAGAAGCGGTGAATCCAGCAATCAGCCCCAGCATTTT. Amino acid sequence: CASRSGESSNQPQHF. Full variable domain (remainder filled in from reference TRBV28 and TRBJ1-5): DVKVTQSSRYLVKRTGEKVFLECVQDMDHENMFWYRQDPGLGLRLIYFSYDVKMKEKGDIPEGYSVSREKKERFSLILESASTNQTSMYLCASRSGESSNQPQHFGDGTRLSIL.

The V gene is TRBV20-1, the J gene TRBJ1-2, with D perhaps matching TRBD1 (5 bases). Trimming took 1 base from V and 5 from J, leaving 20 bases between them. Germline CDR1 reads DFQATT; CDR2 reads SNEGSKA (reference sequence). CDR3 length: 16 amino acids. CDR3 loop: CSARGAGSVGGYGYTF. The CDR3 region has the DNA TGCAGTGCTAGAGGGGCAGGGTCCGTAGGTGGATATGGCTACACCTTC.

This clonotype appeared many times. The chain is built from TRBV5-5 and TRBJ2-3, with D maybe TRBD2 (6 bases). The CDR3 extends over 15 amino acids. In germline, CDR1 is SGHKS, CDR2 YYEKEE (reference sequence). V was clipped by 4 bases and J by 0 bases, with 12 bases between them. For the CDR3, the DNA is TGTGCCAGCAGCGCCGCGGCGGGGAGCACAGATACGCAGTATTTT. Its protein is CASSAAAGSTDTQYF. Filled out from reference TRBV5-5 and TRBJ2-3, the complete variable domain reads DAGVTQSPTHLIKTRGQQVTLRCSPISGHKSVSWYQQVLGQGPQFIFQYYEKEERGRGNFPDRFSARQFPNYSSELNVNALLLGDSALYLCASSAAAGSTDTQYFGPGTRLTVL.

This clonotype showed up many times. This rearrangement joins TRBV6-2 or TRBV6-3 to TRBJ2-3; D is unresolved. Looked up from germline, CDR1 is MNHEY and CDR2 is SVGEGT. This CDR3 spans 12 amino acids. V was shortened by 5 bases and J by 4 bases, with 7 bases between the two germline ends. This CDR3 is CASSHTPDTQYF. The CDR3 coding sequence is TGTGCCAGCAGTCATACTCCAGATACGCAGTATTTT.

This clonotype was counted ten times or more. V is TRBV6-2 or TRBV6-3 and J is TRBJ2-5; D ambiguous. The germline V gene has CDR1 MNHEY and CDR2 SVGEGT. This CDR3 comprises 15 residues. The V gene lost 6 bases and the J gene lost 0 bases, with 14 bases spanning the gap. The CDR3 loop is CASRPSGGHQETQYF. The CDR3 DNA is TGTGCCAGCAGGCCGTCGGGCGGACACCAAGAGACCCAGTACTTC.

This clonotype was found many times. This chain joins TRBV7-2 and TRBJ1-2; D not certain. CDR1 and CDR2 from the germline V gene are SGHTA and FQGNSA. V dropped 0 bases and J dropped 7 bases, with 6 bases sitting between them. The CDR3 is 12 residues long. This CDR3 reads CASSLAGSGYTF. In DNA, the CDR3 is TGTGCCAGCAGCTTAGCGGGATCTGGCTACACCTTC. Variable domain in full (rest from reference TRBV7-2 and TRBJ1-2): GAGVSQSPSNKVTEKGKDVELRCDPISGHTALYWYRQSLGQGLEFLIYFQGNSAPDKSGLPSDRFSAERTGGSVSTLTIQRTQQEDSAVYLCASSLAGSGYTFGSGTRLTVV.

This clonotype was counted at least ten times. The rearrangement links TRBV6-1 to TRBJ1-5; D may be TRBD1 (5 bases). Germline V lookup: CDR1 MNHNS, CDR2 SASEGT. Trimming cost V 2 bases and J 0 bases, with 11 bases left between them. The length of the CDR3 is 16 residues. The CDR3 spells CASSEWGTYSNQPQHF. The CDR3 bases are TGTGCCAGCAGTGAATGGGGGACCTATAGCAATCAGCCCCAGCATTTT.

In this sample, this clonotype turned up many times. This rearrangement joins TRBV7-2 to TRBJ2-3, with D hard to call. V was clipped by 4 bases and J by 1 base, with 3 bases between them. CDR1 and CDR2 from the germline V gene are SGHTA and FQGNSA. The CDR3 has 12 amino acids. The CDR3 sequence: CASSSRTDTQYF. The CDR3 coding sequence is TGTGCCAGCAGCTCTCGCACAGATACGCAGTATTTT. The full variable domain, its missing parts supplied by reference TRBV7-2 and TRBJ2-3, is GAGVSQSPSNKVTEKGKDVELRCDPISGHTALYWYRQSLGQGLEFLIYFQGNSAPDKSGLPSDRFSAERTGGSVSTLTIQRTQQEDSAVYLCASSSRTDTQYFGPGTRLTVL.